A selection of T cell receptor beta chains follows, all from one sample in a study of neoadjuvant anti-PD-1 for oral cavity cancer. Sequencing used immunoSEQ multiplex PCR; TCRdb keeps in-frame clones, though not all of them. The sample yields 18,000 or so clones, around three quarters seen once. The input for sequencing was PBMCs, taken before nivolumab (anti-PD-1) treatment. The receptor set was obtained from a person aged 35-79 years with oral cavity squamous cell carcinoma. The CDR3 runs from the conserved cysteine through the conserved F or W. Each record gives: D gene, J gene, clone size, V gene, CDR3 DNA, CDR3 protein. A D gene is named only where the DNA matches it firmly. Size is stated for part of the rows, as once, few or many counts, or as a class when the clone is expanded.

.	TRBJ2-6	.	TRBV6-1	TGTGCCAGCACTCGGGAAGGTGGGGCCAACGTCCTGACTTTC	CASTREGGANVLTF
.	TRBJ2-1	few	TRBV28	TGTGCCAGCAGTTTTAGACTAGTCAATGAGCAGTTCTTC	CASSFRLVNEQFF
TRBD2	TRBJ2-2	.	TRBV5-5	TGTGCCAGCAGCTTGGCAACTAGCGGGAGCCCTCTGTTTTTT	CASSLATSGSPLFF
.	TRBJ1-1	.	TRBV9	TGTGCCAGCAGCGTAGTTGGGGAGATCACTGAAGCTTTCTTT	CASSVVGEITEAFF
TRBD1	TRBJ2-7	once	TRBV5-1	TGCGCCAGCAGCTTGGAGTTCGACAGGGACTACGAGCAGTACTTC	CASSLEFDRDYEQYF
.	TRBJ2-1	.	TRBV6-5	TGTGCCAGCAAGACACTCTCGAGCAATGAGCAGTTCTTC	CASKTLSSNEQFF
.	TRBJ2-1	.	TRBV27	TGTGCCAGCAGTCTTCCTCGAGGGCAGGGGAGGGATGAGCAGTTCTTC	CASSLPRGQGRDEQFF
.	TRBJ1-5	.	TRBV7-9	TGTGCCAGCAGCTTAGGAGGTAGGGAGCCCCAGCATTTT	CASSLGGREPQHF
TRBD1	TRBJ2-2	.	TRBV28	TGTGCCAGCAGCCAAACAAGGGGGCTAGTCACCGGGGAGCTGTTTTTT	CASSQTRGLVTGELFF
.	TRBJ2-5	.	TRBV21-1	TGTGCCAGGGGGGCCCCCACCCACGGGGGAGGAGATACCCAGTACTTC	CARGAPTHGGGDTQYF
TRBD2	TRBJ2-1	few	TRBV6-4	TGTGCCAGCAGTGACTCGACTAGCGGGAGCAATGAGCAGTTCTTC	CASSDSTSGSNEQFF
.	TRBJ2-7	.	TRBV9	TGTGCCAGCAGCGTAGATAGGGGTGGAGGCGAGCAGTACTTC	CASSVDRGGGEQYF
.	TRBJ2-1	.	TRBV27	TGTGCCAGCAGCTGGGGAGGGGGCGGCTACAATGAGCAGTTCTTC	CASSWGGGGYNEQFF
TRBD2	TRBJ2-7	.	TRBV7-3	TGTGCCAGCAGCCCCGGACTAGCGGGAGGGCCTCGGTACGAGCAGTACTTC	CASSPGLAGGPRYEQYF
.	TRBJ1-1	.	TRBV19	TGTGCCAGTAGTATAGCCTCCCTGCGAATGGGGAACACTGAAGCTTTCTTT	CASSIASLRMGNTEAFF
TRBD1	TRBJ2-1	few	TRBV27	TGTGCCAGCAGCTTCGGACAGGGAAGAAGCAATGAGCAGTTCTTC	CASSFGQGRSNEQFF